These 27 T cell receptor beta chains were all obtained from the same sample, sequenced in a study of T cells in Graves' hyperthyroidism and ophthalmopathy. TCR beta CDR3 regions were amplified from RNA transcripts. When the TCR CDR3 underwent first-round RT-PCR, the HTBI primer set was used. TCRdb analysed the multiplex PCR reads with MiXCR anew, one entry per CDR3 protein. Here the sample spans fewer than 600,000 distinct CDR3 sequences, 14% being singletons. The sample comprised blood. These receptors were taken from a woman aged 40 to 49 with Graves' hyperthyroidism.

The chain carries TRBV20-1 and TRBJ2-1, with unresolved D. Trimming stripped 1 base from V and 5 bases from J, with 6 bases between. Germline V lookup: CDR1 DFQATT, CDR2 SNEGSKA (reference sequence). The CDR3 totals 12 residues. CDR3 in DNA: TGCAGTGCTAGAGGCCGGAACAATGAGCAGTTCTTC. Translation gives CSARGRNNEQFF.

The chain couples TRBV6-1 to TRBJ2-1; a possible D gene is TRBD2 (5 bases). The CDR3 loop spans 11 amino acids. V was pared by 7 bases and J by 15 bases, with 16 bases between. Germline values: CDR1 MNHNS, CDR2 SASEGT. The CDR3 region is CASTTGLGGFF. CDR3 sequence (DNA): TGTGCCAGCACCACGGGCCTTGGAGGGTTCTTC.

The table lists this clonotype with many counts. The genes are TRBV30 and TRBJ2-1; unclear D gene. Per the germline V gene, CDR1 is GTSNPN and CDR2 is SVGIG (reference sequence). The CDR3 loop spans 13 amino acids. V dropped 0 bases and J dropped 8 bases, with 11 bases sitting between them. As DNA, the CDR3 is TGTGCCTGGAGTGTCGGTCTCACCTATGAGCAGTTCTTC. It is translated as CAWSVGLTYEQFF.

Regarding this clonotype: Possible read error: a much larger clone is one base away. This rearrangement joins TRBV2 to TRBJ2-2; D call uncertain. V lost 6 bases and J 4 bases, leaving 9 bases between the germline ends. The CDR3 has 13 amino acids. Germline V gives CDR1 SNHLY, CDR2 FYNNEI. The CDR3 DNA sequence: TGTGCCAGCAGAAATAGGGTCACCGGGGAGCTGTTTTTT. It specifies CASRNRVTGELFF.

This clonotype appeared a few times. The V and J genes are TRBV7-2 and TRBJ1-6; perhaps TRBD1 as D (5 bases). The CDR3 runs to 18 residues. Looked up from germline, CDR1 is SGHTA and CDR2 is FQGNSA. V was cut by 0 bases and J by 7 bases, with 19 bases left in between. Here the CDR3 reads CASSLAPQFEGLNSPLHF. CDR3 nucleotide sequence: TGTGCCAGCAGCTTAGCCCCTCAATTTGAGGGACTCAATTCACCCCTCCACTTT.

This clonotype was detected ten times or more. This chain uses TRBV20-1 with TRBJ1-2, with 9 bases identical to TRBD1. V shed 0 bases, J shed 7 bases, and the junction held 9 bases outside the gene matches. This CDR3 is 15 amino acids long. CDR1 is DFQATT, CDR2 SNEGSKA, per germline (reference sequence). CDR3 sequence reads: CSARDIRTGDTGYTF. CDR3 nucleotide sequence: TGCAGTGCTAGAGATATAAGGACAGGGGATACTGGCTACACCTTC.

The V and J genes are TRBV20-1 and TRBJ2-1; 14 bases align to TRBD2. This CDR3 region has 17 residues. The J segment lost 9 bases and the V segment lost 2 bases, leaving 12 bases of the junction unmatched. Germline values: CDR1 DFQATT, CDR2 SNEGSKA (reference sequence). For the CDR3, the DNA is TGCAGTGCTAGAAAGACTAGCGGGAGGGCCGGGTATGTTGAGCAGTTCTTC. It codes for CSARKTSGRAGYVEQFF.

This clonotype was observed at least ten times. V and J are TRBV27 and TRBJ1-1; a possible D gene is TRBD1 (5 bases). The CDR3 has 13 amino acids. V was pared by 6 bases and J by 4 bases, with 12 bases between. Germline V CDR1 and CDR2: MNHEY, SMNVEV (reference sequence). CDR3: CASSYQGGTEAFF. The CDR3 bases are TGTGCCAGCAGCTACCAGGGTGGCACTGAAGCTTTCTTT.

This clonotype came up a few times. The V call is TRBV12-3 or TRBV12-4, the J call TRBJ2-3; TRBD2 matches 8 bases. The CDR3 consists of 12 residues. V shed 6 bases, J shed 11 bases, and the junction held 7 bases outside the gene matches. CDR3 sequence reads: CASRSAAGGQYF. DNA of the CDR3: TGTGCCAGCAGGAGCGCGGCGGGGGGGCAGTATTTT.

In this sample, this clonotype turned up once. This chain uses TRBV4-1 with TRBJ2-7; D gene unclear. Per the germline V gene, CDR1 is MGHRA and CDR2 is YSYEKL. V lost 0 bases and J lost 6, with 15 bases in between. This CDR3 has 15 amino acids. The CDR3 coding sequence is TGCGCCAGCAGCCAAGACGGGCAAGCTTATAGCGAGCAGTACTTC. It specifies CASSQDGQAYSEQYF.

The J gene is TRBJ1-5, the V gene TRBV20-1; TRBD1 matches at 11 bases. The germline V gene encodes CDR1 DFQATT and CDR2 SNEGSKA (reference sequence). The V gene end was trimmed by 3 bases and the J gene end by 5 bases; junction bases not matched to a gene: 0. This CDR3 spans 13 amino acids. This CDR3 is CSARGQGDQPQHF. CDR3 DNA sequence: TGCAGTGCTAGGGGACAGGGGGATCAGCCCCAGCATTTT.

This clonotype has a count of ten or more. The V call is TRBV20-1, the J call TRBJ1-1; no firm D call. Per the germline V gene, CDR1 is DFQATT and CDR2 is SNEGSKA (reference sequence). This CDR3 has 13 amino acids. V was shortened by 6 bases and J by 6 bases, with 17 bases between the two germline ends. This CDR3 reads CSAARLGVAEAFF. Here the CDR3 DNA reads TGCAGTGCCGCTCGGTTGGGAGTCGCTGAAGCTTTCTTT.

In its sample, this clonotype was seen many times. The J gene is TRBJ2-1, the V gene TRBV2; 10 bases agree with TRBD2. CDR1 and CDR2 from the germline V gene are SNHLY and FYNNEI. After removal of 4 bases from V and 6 bases from J, the junction contained 9 bases not matched to a gene. There are 16 residues in the CDR3. In nucleotides, the CDR3 is TGTGCCAGCAGTGTTACGCCTAGCGGGAGTGGCAATGAGCAGTTCTTC. It specifies CASSVTPSGSGNEQFF.

With regard to this clonotype: A much larger clone is a single base away; this may be a read error. V usage is TRBV2 and J usage is TRBJ2-7; D perhaps matches TRBD1 (5 bases). Germline values: CDR1 SNHLY, CDR2 FYNNEI. The CDR3 spans 13 residues. Trimming removed 4 bases at V and 0 bases at J, with 7 bases between. CDR3 nucleotides: TGTGCCAGCAGTGTGGACATCTCCTACGAGCAGTACTTC. Translating it yields CASSVDISYEQYF. Complete variable domain (other parts from reference TRBV2 and TRBJ2-7): EPEVTQTPSHQVTQMGQEVILRCVPISNHLYFYWYRQILGQKVEFLVSFYNNEISEKSEIFDDQFSVERPDGSNFTLKIRSTKLEDSAMYFCASSVDISYEQYFGPGTRLTVT.

At least ten counts were recorded for this clonotype. CDR3 amino acids: CASSYRPGVSETQYF. The CDR3 region has the DNA TGTGCCAGCAGTTACCGGCCCGGGGTTTCAGAGACCCAGTACTTC. The chain uses TRBV6-5 and TRBJ2-5; a weak D match, TRBD2 (5 bases). V dropped 2 bases and J dropped 4 bases, with 14 bases sitting between them. The length of the CDR3 is 15 residues. The germline V gene encodes CDR1 MNHEY and CDR2 SVGAGI.

This clonotype was recorded at least ten times. DNA for the CDR3: TGTGCCAGCAGCCCCCGGACAGGGCCCTACGAGCAGTACTTC. It is translated as CASSPRTGPYEQYF. The chain recombines TRBV3-1 with TRBJ2-7; 8 bases line up with TRBD1. V shed 4 bases, J shed 2 bases, and the junction held 4 bases outside the gene matches. This CDR3 has 14 residues. The germline CDR1 and CDR2 sequences are LGHDT and YNNKEL (reference sequence).

To note about this clonotype: The CDR3 does not close with the conserved phenylalanine or tryptophan, likely indicating a read error. The gene calls are TRBV5-4 and TRBJ2-5, with 9 bases identical to TRBD2. This CDR3 is built from 15 residues. Germline V gene data show CDR1 as SGHNT and CDR2 as YYREEE (reference sequence). V shed 3 bases, J shed 4 bases, and the junction held 7 bases outside the gene matches. The CDR3 coding sequence is TGTGCCAGCAGCTCGGCGGGAGGGCCTGGAGAGACCCAGTACCTC. It yields the protein CASSSAGGPGETQYL.

The chain combines TRBV6-5 with TRBJ2-7; the match to TRBD1 covers 8 bases. This CDR3 spans 17 amino acids. CDR1 and CDR2 (germline): MNHEY, SVGAGI. The trim removed 2 bases at V and 6 bases at J, leaving 15 bases unmatched. The CDR3 protein is CASSYGTGAGQVREQYF. The CDR3 bases are TGTGCCAGCAGTTACGGAACCGGGGCGGGACAGGTCCGCGAGCAGTACTTC.

This clonotype was seen ten or more times. J is TRBJ2-7 and V is TRBV28; TRBD2 agrees at 11 bases. CDR3 size: 18 residues. Germline V gene lookup returns CDR1 MDHEN and CDR2 SYDVKM. V lost 3 bases, J lost 2 bases, and 12 bases stayed unmatched. CDR3 sequence reads: CASSFSPGLAEATYEQYF. Written as DNA, the CDR3 is TGTGCCAGCAGTTTCTCGCCGGGACTAGCGGAGGCCACCTACGAGCAGTACTTC.

Many counts were recorded for this clonotype. The chain couples TRBV6-2 or TRBV6-3 to TRBJ2-2; 11 positions agree with TRBD2. This CDR3 is 17 amino acids long. The V and J ends lost 2 bases and 4 bases, in that order; junction bases with no gene match: 6. The V gene's germline CDR1 is MNHEY and CDR2 SVGEGT. CDR3 in amino acids: CASSYPGLAEVTGELFF. CDR3 coding DNA: TGTGCCAGCAGTTACCCGGGACTAGCGGAGGTCACCGGGGAGCTGTTTTTT.

As to this clonotype: A single base separates this from a much larger clone, so it may be a read error. The V gene is TRBV6-1, the J gene TRBJ2-1, with TRBD2 identical over 12 bases. V shed 5 bases and J 3 bases; nucleotides not matched to a gene: 8. The CDR3 spans 17 residues. Germline CDR1 is MNHNS and CDR2 is SASEGT. This chain's CDR3 is CASSPLTSGGVYNEQFF. The CDR3 DNA sequence: TGTGCCAGCAGTCCCCTGACTAGCGGGGGCGTCTACAATGAGCAGTTCTTC.

The chain uses TRBV28 and TRBJ2-2; D unclear. The CDR3 sequence is 14 residues long. Trimming cost V 4 bases and J 8 bases, with 14 bases left between them. Germline-derived CDR1 and CDR2 are MDHEN and SYDVKM. This chain's CDR3 is CASSSPAVGGELFF. DNA for the CDR3: TGTGCCAGCAGTTCCCCGGCGGTCGGTGGGGAGCTGTTTTTT.

This clonotype was seen repeatedly, ten times or more. The rearrangement joins TRBV27 to TRBJ2-1; maybe TRBD2 (6 bases). Germline values: CDR1 MNHEY, CDR2 SMNVEV (reference sequence). The CDR3 has 14 residues. Trimming stripped 0 bases from V and 6 bases from J, with 9 bases between. The chain's CDR3 is CASSLSRTTNEQFF. CDR3 bases: TGTGCCAGCAGTTTATCGCGGACTACCAATGAGCAGTTCTTC.

The rearrangement joins TRBV29-1 to TRBJ2-5, with D tentatively TRBD1 (6 bases). This CDR3 contains 10 residues. V lost 7 bases to trimming and J lost 5 bases, with 8 bases between them. Germline-derived CDR1 and CDR2 are SQVTM and ANQGSEA. CDR3 sequence reads: CSGQGETQYF. For the CDR3, the DNA is TGCAGCGGCCAGGGGGAGACCCAGTACTTC.

Many counts were recorded for this clonotype. The chain carries TRBV12-3 or TRBV12-4 and TRBJ2-5; possibly TRBD1 for D (6 bases). V was shortened by 6 bases and J by 3 bases, with 17 bases between the two germline ends. The CDR3 runs to 15 residues. The CDR3 here is CASSSPGEGEETQYF. CDR3 in DNA: TGTGCCAGCAGCAGCCCAGGGGAAGGGGAAGAGACCCAGTACTTC.

This clonotype has a count of ten or more. The J gene is TRBJ2-1, the V gene TRBV28; 12 bases fit TRBD2. The germline V gene has CDR1 MDHEN and CDR2 SYDVKM. This CDR3 contains 17 residues. V lost 3 bases and J lost 8; bases outside the gene matches: 11. CDR3 sequence reads: CASSFRMTSGSLYEQFF. The CDR3 DNA reads TGTGCCAGCAGTTTCCGCATGACTAGCGGGAGTTTGTATGAGCAGTTCTTC.

This clonotype was observed many times. The rearrangement joins TRBV2 to TRBJ1-2, with D perhaps TRBD1 (5 bases). V lost 7 bases and J lost 0, with 9 bases in between. The CDR3 totals 13 residues. Germline V CDR1 and CDR2: SNHLY, FYNNEI. The CDR3 loop is CASTGVANYGYTF. The CDR3 DNA sequence: TGTGCCAGCACGGGGGTAGCTAACTATGGCTACACCTTC.